This T cell receptor (beta chain) was sequenced in a study of T cells in Graves' hyperthyroidism and ophthalmopathy. The study's findings and limits: Most expanded thyroid clonotypes above 0.001 also appeared in blood.

Using RNA transcripts as the source, TCR beta CDR3 regions were amplified. The HTBI primer set was used in a first-round RT-PCR of the TCR CDR3. TCRdb re-called the multiplex PCR reads through MiXCR, storing one row per CDR3 protein. This table has nearly 600,000 distinct CDR3 sequences, more than 13% appearing once. Germline CDR1 SNHLY, CDR2 FYNNEI. Trimming took 6 bases from V and 2 from J, leaving 17 bases between them. This CDR3 has 17 residues. For ophthalmopathy patients, the Clinical Activity Score was at least 3 and the NOSPECS grade at least 4; duration was under 3 months. Concerning this clonotype: Its antigen is not identified.

This sequence originates from a woman in her late teens or twenties with Graves' ophthalmopathy. The chain couples TRBV2 to TRBJ2-6; D is unclear. The sample consisted of blood. This CDR3 reads CASRIQLHQTGANVLTF. CDR3 in DNA: TGTGCCAGCAGGATTCAACTACACCAAACTGGGGCCAACGTCCTGACTTTC.